This TCR beta chain was sequenced in a study of blood T cells in healthy people across ages. Study findings and constraints: Unsorted PBMCs blocked a conclusive comparison of naive and antigen-experienced cells. Strong correlation linked observed beta diversity and percent naive T cells.

With a J-beta primer mix and a sample-barcoded 5' primer, a second PCR ran roughly 6 to 11 cycles. Every individual sample yielded 2.5 million or more paired-end reads (each containing CDR3). Each CDR3 protein gets one entry after TCRdb re-called the 5' RACE reads with MiXCR. Here the sample spans more than 900,000 distinct CDR3 sequences, around 25% being singletons. On this clonotype: Its antigen is not identified.

Trimming left V 4 bases short and J 1 base short, with 7 bases between. The germline gives CDR1 SQVTM, CDR2 ANQGSEA. This CDR3 has 12 residues. The data were also submitted as part of a second study, on T cells of mothers and their children.

This chain joins TRBV29-1 and TRBJ2-5; D is undetermined. The TCR originated in a girl aged 2 to 9 in good health. Material for sequencing was blood. The CDR3 loop is CSVAETQETQYF. In DNA, the CDR3 is TGCAGCGTTGCGGAGACCCAAGAGACCCAGTACTTC.